The 10 T cell receptor beta chains below all came from one sample that was sequenced in a study of blood T cell repertoires in COVID-19. Generated by immunoSEQ multiplex PCR, the TCRdb table keeps only in-frame clones and is missing some. The sample has tens of thousands of clones; over 80% are singletons. Source material: peripheral blood. These receptors came from a human donor in a cohort sampled during active COVID-19.

V gene TRBV3-1 (or the pseudogene TRBV3-2) combines with J gene TRBJ2-7, with 9 bases matching TRBD1. The CDR3 is made up of 16 amino acids. The ends lost 4 bases at V and 4 bases at J; junction bases unmatched: 11. Germline V gene data show CDR1 as LGHDT and CDR2 as YNNKEL (reference sequence). The CDR3 DNA reads as TGTGCCAGCAGCCTCGGGGACAGGGCGGAGGGGTACGAGCAGTACTTC. This codes for CASSLGDRAEGYEQYF.

Here the CDR3 reads CASSSGQGFSYEQYF. The CDR3 bases are TGTGCCAGTAGTTCGGGACAGGGTTTTTCCTACGAGCAGTACTTC. This chain joins TRBV19 and TRBJ2-7; 9 bases match TRBD1. This CDR3 spans 15 amino acids. Germline V gene lookup returns CDR1 LNHDA and CDR2 SQIVND (reference sequence). With 5 bases clipped from V and 1 base from J, the junction kept 6 bases outside the gene matches.

The sample holds one count of this clone. V gene TRBV30 combines with J gene TRBJ2-6, with 11 positions matching TRBD1. In germline, CDR1 is GTSNPN, CDR2 SVGIG (reference sequence). The ends lost 5 bases at V and 3 bases at J; junction bases unmatched: 9. The CDR3 is 17 amino acids. The CDR3 sequence is CAWVIGQGAGGANVLTF. CDR3 DNA: TGTGCCTGGGTTATCGGACAGGGGGCAGGTGGGGCCAACGTCCTGACTTTC.

The V call is TRBV3-1 (or the pseudogene TRBV3-2), the J call TRBJ2-7, with 13 bases fitting TRBD2. With V trimmed by 10 bases and J by 2 bases, 11 bases remained unmatched. Germline assignment: CDR1 LGHDT and CDR2 YNNKEL (reference sequence). The CDR3 has 16 amino acids. Here the CDR3 reads CAISLAGGPSPYEQYF. CDR3 nucleotides: TGTGCCATCTCACTAGCGGGGGGGCCTTCTCCCTACGAGCAGTACTTC.

The chain couples TRBV6-1 to TRBJ1-5, with TRBD1 as a possible D gene (6 bases). This CDR3 has 16 amino acids. CDR1 MNHNS and CDR2 SASEGT come from the germline V gene. Trimming removed 0 bases from V and 3 bases from J, with 12 bases in between. This CDR3 reads CASSEAGTQANQPQHF. The CDR3, as DNA: TGTGCCAGCAGTGAAGCCGGGACACAGGCCAATCAGCCCCAGCATTTT.

The chain combines TRBV7-2 with TRBJ2-1, with 9 positions matching TRBD1. With V trimmed by 5 bases and J by 9 bases, 11 bases remained unmatched. Per the germline V gene, CDR1 is SGHTA and CDR2 is FQGNSA. The CDR3 spans 15 residues. In DNA form, the CDR3 reads TGTGCCAGCAGCACCGTCGGGACAGGGATTCCTGAGCAGTTCTTC. As protein: CASSTVGTGIPEQFF.

This chain connects TRBV2 to TRBJ2-7; TRBD1 is a possible D gene (6 bases). V was trimmed by 6 bases and J by 0 bases, leaving 9 bases between them. The germline V gene encodes CDR1 SNHLY and CDR2 FYNNEI. This CDR3 has 13 residues. In DNA form, the CDR3 reads TGTGCCAGCAGAGGGGGAAGCTCCTACGAGCAGTACTTC. This encodes CASRGGSSYEQYF.

The chain uses TRBV7-2 and TRBJ1-3; the D gene is possibly TRBD1 (5 bases). CDR3 size: 15 residues. Germline V gene lookup returns CDR1 SGHTA and CDR2 FQGNSA. Trimming pared 0 bases from V and 2 bases from J, leaving 8 bases between. Here the CDR3 reads CASSLAGVAGNTIYF. DNA for the CDR3: TGTGCCAGCAGCTTAGCAGGGGTGGCTGGAAACACCATATATTTT.

V gene TRBV21-1 combines with J gene TRBJ2-7; the table's D call, TRBD1, has no DNA check behind it. TRBV21-1 is a documented pseudogene. The CDR3 length is 16 residues. CDR3 sequence reads: CASSQFALYSSYEQYF. The CDR3 nucleotides are TGTGCCAGCAGCCAATTCGCGCTCTACAGCTCCTACGAGCAGTACTTC.

The chain combines TRBV7-9 with TRBJ1-2; weak D call: TRBD1 (6 bases). The germline V and J ends were trimmed by 5 bases and 4 bases, with 17 bases remaining between them. The CDR3 spans 15 residues. In germline, CDR1 is SEHNR, CDR2 FQNEAQ (reference sequence). CDR3 sequence reads: CASSTFDRSLYGYTF. CDR3 nucleotide sequence: TGTGCCAGCAGCACCTTTGACAGGAGCCTCTATGGCTACACCTTC.